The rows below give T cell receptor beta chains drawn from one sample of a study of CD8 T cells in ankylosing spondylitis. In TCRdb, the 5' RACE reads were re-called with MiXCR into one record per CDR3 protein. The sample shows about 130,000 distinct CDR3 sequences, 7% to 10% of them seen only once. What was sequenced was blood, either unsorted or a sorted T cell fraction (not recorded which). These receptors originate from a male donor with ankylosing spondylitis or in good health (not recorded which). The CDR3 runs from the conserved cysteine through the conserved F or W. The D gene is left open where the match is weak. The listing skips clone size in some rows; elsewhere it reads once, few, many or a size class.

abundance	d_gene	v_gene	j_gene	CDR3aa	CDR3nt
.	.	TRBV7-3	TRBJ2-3	CASSRGGVSTDTQYF	TGTGCCAGTTCCCGCGGGGGCGTTAGCACAGATACGCAGTATTTT
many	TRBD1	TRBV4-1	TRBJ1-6	CASRKGQENSPLHF	TGCGCCAGCAGAAAAGGACAGGAAAATTCACCCCTCCACTTT
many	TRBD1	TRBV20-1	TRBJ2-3	CSPNRGQADTQYF	TGCAGTCCGAACCGGGGACAGGCAGATACGCAGTATTTT
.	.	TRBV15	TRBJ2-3	CATSRVSSGADTQYF	TGTGCCACCAGCAGAGTATCATCGGGGGCAGATACGCAGTATTTT
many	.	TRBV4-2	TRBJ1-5	CASSQVKDSNQPQHF	TGTGCCAGCAGCCAAGTGAAGGATAGCAATCAGCCCCAGCATTTT
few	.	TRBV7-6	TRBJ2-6	CASSLAPGLSSGANVLTF	TGTGCCAGCAGCTTAGCGCCGGGACTCAGCTCTGGGGCCAACGTCCTGACTTTC
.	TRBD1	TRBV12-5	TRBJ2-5	CASGGTGGASETQYF	TGTGCTAGTGGCGGGACAGGGGGCGCCTCAGAGACCCAGTACTTC
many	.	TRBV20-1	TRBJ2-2	CSARDRGTNTGELFF	TGCAGTGCTAGAGATCGCGGGACAAACACCGGGGAGCTGTTTTTT
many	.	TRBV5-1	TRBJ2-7	CASSFDTSSYEQYF	TGCGCCAGCAGCTTTGACACGAGCTCCTACGAGCAGTACTTC
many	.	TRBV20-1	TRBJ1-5	CSASARQAHQPQHF	TGCAGTGCTAGCGCGCGACAGGCCCATCAGCCCCAGCATTTT
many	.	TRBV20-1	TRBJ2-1	CSASSPGRNEQFF	TGCAGTGCTAGCTCCCCAGGGCGCAATGAGCAGTTCTTC
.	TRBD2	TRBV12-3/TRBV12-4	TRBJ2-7	CASSLSPSGTYEQYF	TGTGCCAGCAGCCTATCCCCTAGCGGAACGTACGAGCAGTACTTC
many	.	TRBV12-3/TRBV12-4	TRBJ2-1	CASSLVGGWDNEQFF	TGTGCCAGCAGTTTAGTGGGAGGATGGGACAATGAGCAGTTCTTC
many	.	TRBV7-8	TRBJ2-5	CASSIRQRLPGETQYF	TGTGCCAGCAGCATCAGACAGCGACTACCTGGGGAGACCCAGTACTTC
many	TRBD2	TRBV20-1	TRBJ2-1	CSAYRLAGVEQFF	TGCAGTGCTTACCGACTAGCGGGAGTTGAGCAGTTCTTC
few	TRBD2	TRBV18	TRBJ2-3	CASSAPGTTTSTDTQYF	TGTGCCAGCTCAGCCCCCGGGACTACCACTAGCACAGATACGCAGTATTTT
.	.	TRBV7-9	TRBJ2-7	CASSPRQSSYEQYF	TGTGCCAGCTCCCCGCGACAGAGCTCCTACGAGCAGTACTTC
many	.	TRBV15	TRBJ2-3	CATSSGKQVVTDTQYF	TGTGCCACCAGCAGTGGAAAACAAGTTGTCACAGATACGCAGTATTTT
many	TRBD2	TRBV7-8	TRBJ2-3	CASSLEASGSLNTQYF	TGTGCCAGCAGCTTAGAGGCTAGCGGGAGTTTAAATACGCAGTATTTT
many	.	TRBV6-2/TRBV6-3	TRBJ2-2	CASSYSSTGELFF	TGTGCCAGCAGTTACTCTTCCACCGGGGAGCTGTTTTTT
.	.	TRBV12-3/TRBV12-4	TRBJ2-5	CASSFWGQETQYF	TGTGCCAGCAGTTTTTGGGGCCAAGAGACCCAGTACTTC
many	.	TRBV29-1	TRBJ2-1	CSVERGNEQFF	TGCAGCGTTGAGAGGGGTAATGAGCAGTTCTTC
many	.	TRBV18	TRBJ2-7	CASSPTGRGTYEQYF	TGTGCCAGCTCACCAACGGGCCGCGGGACTTACGAGCAGTACTTC
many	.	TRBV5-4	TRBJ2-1	CASSSGSHNEQFF	TGTGCCAGCAGCTCCGGGTCCCACAATGAGCAGTTCTTC
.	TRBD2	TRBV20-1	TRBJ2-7	CSAQRQGTSGREISYEQYF	TGCAGTGCCCAACGCCAAGGGACTAGCGGGAGGGAGATTTCCTACGAGCAGTACTTC
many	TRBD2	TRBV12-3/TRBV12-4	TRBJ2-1	CASSLGLAEKNEQFF	TGTGCCAGCAGTTTAGGCCTAGCGGAGAAGAATGAGCAGTTCTTC
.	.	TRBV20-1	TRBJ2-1	CSARENLRRDPNEQFF	TGCAGTGCTAGAGAAAACTTAAGGCGGGATCCCAATGAGCAGTTCTTC
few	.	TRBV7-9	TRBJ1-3	CASSLAVLNTIYF	TGTGCCAGCAGCTTAGCGGTACTAAACACCATATATTTT
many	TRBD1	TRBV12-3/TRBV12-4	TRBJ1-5	CASSFGQGANQPQHF	TGTGCCAGCAGCTTCGGACAGGGGGCAAATCAGCCCCAGCATTTT
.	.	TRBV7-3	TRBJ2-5	CASSPTIGRWETQYF	TGTGCCAGCAGCCCTACAATAGGACGCTGGGAGACCCAGTACTTC
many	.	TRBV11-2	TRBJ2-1	CASSLVSINEQFF	TGTGCCAGCAGCCTAGTCTCAATCAATGAGCAGTTCTTC
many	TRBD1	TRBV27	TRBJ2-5	CASRSGHRGQETQYF	TGTGCCAGTAGATCCGGGCACAGGGGGCAAGAGACCCAGTACTTC
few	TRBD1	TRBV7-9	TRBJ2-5	CASSSGGRQETQYF	TGTGCCAGCAGCTCAGGGGGTAGGCAAGAGACCCAGTACTTC
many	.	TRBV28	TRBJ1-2	CASSTHGGRVYGYTF	TGTGCCAGCAGCACACACGGGGGGCGAGTCTATGGCTACACCTTC
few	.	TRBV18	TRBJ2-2	CASSLLLSAGELFF	TGTGCCAGCTCCCTGTTGTTATCCGCCGGGGAGCTGTTTTTT
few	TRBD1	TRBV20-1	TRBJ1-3	CSARIQGAVGNTIYF	TGCAGTGCTAGAATTCAGGGGGCAGTTGGAAACACCATATATTTT
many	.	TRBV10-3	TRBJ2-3	CAISDWRGTDTQYF	TGTGCCATCAGTGATTGGAGGGGCACAGATACGCAGTATTTT
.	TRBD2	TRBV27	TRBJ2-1	CASSIAGTSNEQFF	TGTGCCAGCAGCATAGCCGGGACTAGCAATGAGCAGTTCTTC
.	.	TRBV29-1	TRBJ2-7	CSASRDGGQYF	TGCAGCGCGAGCCGGGACGGGGGTCAGTACTTC
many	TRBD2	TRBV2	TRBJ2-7	CASSELADSYEQYF	TGTGCCAGCAGTGAACTAGCGGACTCCTACGAGCAGTACTTC
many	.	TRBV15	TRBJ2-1	CATSKGAPGGSYNEQFF	TGTGCCACCAGCAAGGGGGCCCCGGGAGGGAGCTACAATGAGCAGTTCTTC
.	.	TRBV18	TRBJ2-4	CASSKGRSKNIQYF	TGTGCCAGCTCGAAGGGGCGCTCAAAAAACATTCAGTACTTC
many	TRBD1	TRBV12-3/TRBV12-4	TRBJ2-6	CASSFRQGGANVLTF	TGTGCCAGCAGTTTCCGACAGGGTGGGGCCAACGTCCTGACTTTC
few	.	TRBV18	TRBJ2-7	CASSPQRQAAPYEQYF	TGTGCCAGCTCACCCCAGAGACAGGCGGCCCCCTACGAGCAGTACTTC
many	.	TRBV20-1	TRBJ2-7	CSASDRQVLSYEQYF	TGCAGTGCTAGCGATCGACAGGTCCTCTCCTACGAGCAGTACTTC
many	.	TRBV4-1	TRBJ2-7	CASSHRVARLSYEQYF	TGCGCCAGCAGCCATCGTGTAGCGAGGCTCTCCTACGAGCAGTACTTC
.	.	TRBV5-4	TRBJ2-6	CASSLRSTAVPSSGANVLTF	TGTGCCAGCAGCTTGAGATCTACGGCCGTCCCAAGCTCTGGGGCCAACGTCCTGACTTTC
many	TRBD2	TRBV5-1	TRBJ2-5	CASTGFAGVGETQYF	TGCGCCAGCACAGGGTTTGCGGGAGTGGGAGAGACCCAGTACTTC
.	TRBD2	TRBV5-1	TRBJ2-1	CASSFLAGGGNEQFF	TGCGCCAGCAGCTTTCTAGCGGGAGGTGGCAATGAGCAGTTCTTC
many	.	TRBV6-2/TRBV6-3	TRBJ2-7	CASTSDAGYEQYF	TGTGCCAGCACCTCCGATGCAGGTTACGAGCAGTACTTC
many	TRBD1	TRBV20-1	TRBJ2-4	CSAYPGTATNIQYF	TGCAGTGCTTATCCCGGGACAGCCACGAACATTCAGTACTTC
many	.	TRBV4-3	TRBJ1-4	CASSQVRGDGEKLFF	TGCGCCAGCAGCCAAGTCAGGGGCGATGGTGAAAAACTGTTTTTT
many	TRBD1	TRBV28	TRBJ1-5	CASRNRGVSNQPQHF	TGTGCCAGCAGGAACAGGGGGGTTAGCAATCAGCCCCAGCATTTT